This T cell receptor beta chain originates from a study of cytomegalovirus exposure and HLA in healthy donors. As for the study in general: Of all 380 or so donors who were genotyped, roughly 81% belonged to the Caucasian-associated ancestry cluster.

Germline lookup yields CDR1 SNHLY and CDR2 FYNNEI. The CDR3 runs 17 residues. The V end lost 2 bases, the J end lost 5 bases, and 16 bases lay between the germline ends. General study results and limits: Sequencing had likely introduced a cluster of highly shared sequence variants as an artifact. Most TCR sequences proved rare, with some public TCRs found in many donors. Approximately 160 TCR beta chains were listed as cytomegalovirus-associated.

It was with 60 Vbeta and 13 Jbeta primers that the PCR ran. The repertoire was sequenced with immunoSEQ multiplex PCR; TCRdb's copy has only in-frame clones and lacks some. The sample holds under 200,000 clones, about four fifths seen once. Of note for this clone: Its target is unknown.

The sequencing sample was made of PBMCs. The source of this sequence is a male donor in good health and CMV-seropositive. The gene calls are TRBV2 and TRBJ1-6; D unclear. The CDR3 reads CASSESRVTKNNSPLHF. CDR3 coding DNA: TGTGCCAGCAGTGAAAGTCGAGTCACGAAAAATAATTCACCCCTCCACTTT. Full variable domain (rest looked up from reference TRBV2 and TRBJ1-6): EPEVTQTPSHQVTQMGQEVILRCVPISNHLYFYWYRQILGQKVEFLVSFYNNEISEKSEIFDDQFSVERPDGSNFTLKIRSTKLEDSAMYFCASSESRVTKNNSPLHFGNGTRLTVT.